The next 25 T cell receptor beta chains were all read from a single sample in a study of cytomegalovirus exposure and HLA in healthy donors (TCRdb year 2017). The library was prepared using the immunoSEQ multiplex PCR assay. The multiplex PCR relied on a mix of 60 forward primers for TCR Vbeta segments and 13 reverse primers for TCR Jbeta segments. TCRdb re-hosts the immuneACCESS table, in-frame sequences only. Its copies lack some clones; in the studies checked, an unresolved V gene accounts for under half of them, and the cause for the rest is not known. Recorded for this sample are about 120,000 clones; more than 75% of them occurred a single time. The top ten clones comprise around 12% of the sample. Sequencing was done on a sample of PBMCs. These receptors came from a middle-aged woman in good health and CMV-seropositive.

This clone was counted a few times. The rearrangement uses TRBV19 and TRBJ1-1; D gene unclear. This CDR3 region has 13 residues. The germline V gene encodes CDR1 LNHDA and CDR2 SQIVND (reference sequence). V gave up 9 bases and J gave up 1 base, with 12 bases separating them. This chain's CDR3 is CASKDAGNTEAFF. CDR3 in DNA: TGTGCCAGCAAGGACGCGGGGAACACTGAAGCTTTCTTT.

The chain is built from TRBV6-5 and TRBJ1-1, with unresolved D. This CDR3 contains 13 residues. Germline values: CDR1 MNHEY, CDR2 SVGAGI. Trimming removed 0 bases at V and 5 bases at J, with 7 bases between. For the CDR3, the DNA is TGTGCCAGCAGTTACTCGGCGAGGACTGAAGCTTTCTTT. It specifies CASSYSARTEAFF.

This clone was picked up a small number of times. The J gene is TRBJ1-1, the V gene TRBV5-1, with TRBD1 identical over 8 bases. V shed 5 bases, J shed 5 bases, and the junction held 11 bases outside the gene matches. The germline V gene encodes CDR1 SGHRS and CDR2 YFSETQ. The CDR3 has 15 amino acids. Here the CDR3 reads CASSFDRGLKTEAFF. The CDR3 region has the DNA TGCGCCAGCAGTTTTGACAGGGGACTTAAGACTGAAGCTTTCTTT.

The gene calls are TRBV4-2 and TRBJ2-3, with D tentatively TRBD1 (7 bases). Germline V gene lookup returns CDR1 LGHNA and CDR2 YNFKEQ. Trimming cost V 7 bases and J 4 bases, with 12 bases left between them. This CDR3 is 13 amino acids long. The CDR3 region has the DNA TGTGCCAGCACGACAGGGAGGTCAGATACGCAGTATTTT. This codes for CASTTGRSDTQYF.

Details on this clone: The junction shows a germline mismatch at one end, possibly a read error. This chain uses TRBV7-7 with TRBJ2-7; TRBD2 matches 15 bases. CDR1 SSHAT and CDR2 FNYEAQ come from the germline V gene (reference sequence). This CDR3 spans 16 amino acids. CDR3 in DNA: TGTGCTAGCAGCTTCGGCCCGGGACTAGCGGGGGGCGAGCAGTACTTC. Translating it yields CASSFGPGLAGGEQYF.

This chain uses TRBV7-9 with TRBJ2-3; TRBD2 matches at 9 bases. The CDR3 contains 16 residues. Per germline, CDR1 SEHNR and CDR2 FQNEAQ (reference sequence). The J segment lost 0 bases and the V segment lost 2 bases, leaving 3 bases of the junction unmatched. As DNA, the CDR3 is TGTGCCAGCAGCTTAAGCGGGGGGACTAGCACAGATACGCAGTATTTT. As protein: CASSLSGGTSTDTQYF.

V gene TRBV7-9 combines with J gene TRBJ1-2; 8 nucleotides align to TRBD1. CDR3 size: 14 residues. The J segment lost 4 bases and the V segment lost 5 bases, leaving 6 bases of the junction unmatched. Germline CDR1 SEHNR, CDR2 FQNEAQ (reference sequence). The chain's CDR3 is CASSPPDRAYGYTF. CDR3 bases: TGTGCCAGCAGCCCGCCGGACAGGGCCTATGGCTACACCTTC.

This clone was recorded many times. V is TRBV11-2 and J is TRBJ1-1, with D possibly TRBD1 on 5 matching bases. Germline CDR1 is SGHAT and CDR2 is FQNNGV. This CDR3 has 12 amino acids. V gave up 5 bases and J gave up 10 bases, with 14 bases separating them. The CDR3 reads CASSPGRRGAFF. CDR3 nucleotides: TGTGCCAGCAGCCCGGGCCGGAGGGGAGCTTTCTTT.

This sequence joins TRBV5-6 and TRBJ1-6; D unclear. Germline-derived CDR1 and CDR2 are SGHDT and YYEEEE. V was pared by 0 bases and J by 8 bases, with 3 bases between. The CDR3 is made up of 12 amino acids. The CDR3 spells CASSLVDSPLHF. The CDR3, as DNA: TGTGCCAGCAGCTTGGTAGATTCACCCCTCCACTTT.

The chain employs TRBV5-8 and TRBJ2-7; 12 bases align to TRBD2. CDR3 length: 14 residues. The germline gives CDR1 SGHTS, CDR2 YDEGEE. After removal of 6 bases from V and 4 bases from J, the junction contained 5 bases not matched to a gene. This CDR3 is CASTGLAGLYEQYF. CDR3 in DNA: TGTGCCAGCACCGGACTAGCGGGACTGTACGAGCAGTACTTC.

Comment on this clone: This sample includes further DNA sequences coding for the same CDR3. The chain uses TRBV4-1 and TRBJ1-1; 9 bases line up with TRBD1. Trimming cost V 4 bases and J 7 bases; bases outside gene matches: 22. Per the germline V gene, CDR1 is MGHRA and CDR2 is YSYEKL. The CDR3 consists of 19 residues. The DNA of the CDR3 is TGCGCCAGCAGCCGGATCGGACTTACCAATAGGCGGACAGGGGTTGAAGCTTTCTTT. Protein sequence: CASSRIGLTNRRTGVEAFF.

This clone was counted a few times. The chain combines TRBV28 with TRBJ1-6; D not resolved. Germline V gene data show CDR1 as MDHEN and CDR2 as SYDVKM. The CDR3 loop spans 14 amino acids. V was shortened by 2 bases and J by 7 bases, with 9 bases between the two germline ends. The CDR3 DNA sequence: TGTGCCAGCAGTTTACTAGCCAGCAATTCACCCCTCCACTTT. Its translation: CASSLLASNSPLHF. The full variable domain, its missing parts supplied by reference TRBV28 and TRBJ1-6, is DVKVTQSSRYLVKRTGEKVFLECVQDMDHENMFWYRQDPGLGLRLIYFSYDVKMKEKGDIPEGYSVSREKKERFSLILESASTNQTSMYLCASSLLASNSPLHFGNGTRLTVT.

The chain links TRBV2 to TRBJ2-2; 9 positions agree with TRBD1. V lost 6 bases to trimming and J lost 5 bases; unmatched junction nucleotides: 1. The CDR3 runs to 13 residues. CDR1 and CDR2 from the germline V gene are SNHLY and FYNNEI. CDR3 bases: TGTGCCAGCAGGACAGGGGGAACCGGGGAGCTGTTTTTT. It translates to CASRTGGTGELFF.

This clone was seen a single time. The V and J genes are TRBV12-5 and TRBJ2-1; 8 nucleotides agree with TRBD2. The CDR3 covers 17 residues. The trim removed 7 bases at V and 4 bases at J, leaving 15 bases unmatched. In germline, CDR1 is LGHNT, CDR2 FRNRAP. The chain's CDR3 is CASVRGGRAPLYNEQFF. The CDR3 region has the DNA TGTGCTAGTGTCCGGGGGGGGAGGGCCCCCCTTTACAATGAGCAGTTCTTC.

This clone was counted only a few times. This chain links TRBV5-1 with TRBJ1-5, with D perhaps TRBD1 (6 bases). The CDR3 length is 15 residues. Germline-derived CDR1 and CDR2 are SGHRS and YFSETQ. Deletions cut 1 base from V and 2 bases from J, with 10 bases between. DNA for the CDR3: TGCGCCAGCAGCTTGCAGGGGAACGGCAATCAGCCCCAGCATTTT. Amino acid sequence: CASSLQGNGNQPQHF.

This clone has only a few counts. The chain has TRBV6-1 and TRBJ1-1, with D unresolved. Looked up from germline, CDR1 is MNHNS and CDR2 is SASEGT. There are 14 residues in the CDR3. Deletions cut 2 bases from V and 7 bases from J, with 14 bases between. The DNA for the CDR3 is TGTGCCAGCAGTGAACAGTGGGGAGAAGGTGAAGCTTTCTTT. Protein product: CASSEQWGEGEAFF.

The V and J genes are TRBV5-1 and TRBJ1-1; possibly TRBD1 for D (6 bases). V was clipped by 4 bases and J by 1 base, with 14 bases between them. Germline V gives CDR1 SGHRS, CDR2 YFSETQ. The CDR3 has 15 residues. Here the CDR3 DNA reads TGCGCCAGCAGCACCTCGGGACACAGGAACACTGAAGCTTTCTTT. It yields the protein CASSTSGHRNTEAFF.

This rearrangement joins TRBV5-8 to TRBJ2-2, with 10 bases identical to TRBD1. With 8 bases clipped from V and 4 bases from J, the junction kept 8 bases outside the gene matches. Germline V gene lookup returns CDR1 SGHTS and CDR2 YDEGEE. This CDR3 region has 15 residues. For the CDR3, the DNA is TGTGCCAGGAACCTAGGACAGGGGGGCACCGGGGAGCTGTTTTTT. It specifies CARNLGQGGTGELFF. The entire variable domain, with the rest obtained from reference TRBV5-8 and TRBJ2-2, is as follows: EAGVTQSPTHLIKTRGQQATLRCSPISGHTSVYWYQQALGLGLQFLLWYDEGEERNRGNFPPRFSGRQFPNYSSELNVNALELEDSALYLCARNLGQGGTGELFFGEGSRLTVL.

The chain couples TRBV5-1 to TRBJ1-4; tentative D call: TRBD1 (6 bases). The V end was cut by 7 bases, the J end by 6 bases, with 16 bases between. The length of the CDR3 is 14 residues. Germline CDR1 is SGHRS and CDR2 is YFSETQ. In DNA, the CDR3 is TGCGCCAGCCGCATGACAGGAGAATATGAAAAACTGTTTTTT. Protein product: CASRMTGEYEKLFF.

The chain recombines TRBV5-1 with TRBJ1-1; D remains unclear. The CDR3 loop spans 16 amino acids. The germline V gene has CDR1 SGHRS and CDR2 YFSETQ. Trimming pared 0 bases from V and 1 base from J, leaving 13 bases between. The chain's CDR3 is CASSLEPGASNTEAFF. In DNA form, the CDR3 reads TGCGCCAGCAGCTTGGAGCCAGGCGCGTCGAACACTGAAGCTTTCTTT.

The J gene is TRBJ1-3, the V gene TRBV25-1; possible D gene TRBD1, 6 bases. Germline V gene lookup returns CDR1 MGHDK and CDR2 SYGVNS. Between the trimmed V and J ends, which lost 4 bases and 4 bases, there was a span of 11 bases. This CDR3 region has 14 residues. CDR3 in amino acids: CASSVTGLGNTIYF. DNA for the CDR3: TGTGCCAGCAGTGTAACAGGGTTGGGAAACACCATATATTTT.

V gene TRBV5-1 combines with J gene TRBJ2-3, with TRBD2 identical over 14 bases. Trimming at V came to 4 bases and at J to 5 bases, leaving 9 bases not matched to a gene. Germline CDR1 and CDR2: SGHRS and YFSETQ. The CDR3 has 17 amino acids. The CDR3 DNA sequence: TGCGCCAGCAGCCCCAGGACTAGCGGGGGGCAAGGAGATACGCAGTATTTT. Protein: CASSPRTSGGQGDTQYF. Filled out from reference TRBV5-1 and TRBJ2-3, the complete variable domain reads KAGVTQTPRYLIKTRGQQVTLSCSPISGHRSVSWYQQTPGQGLQFLFEYFSETQRNKGNFPGRFSGRQFSNSRSEMNVSTLELGDSALYLCASSPRTSGGQGDTQYFGPGTRLTVL.

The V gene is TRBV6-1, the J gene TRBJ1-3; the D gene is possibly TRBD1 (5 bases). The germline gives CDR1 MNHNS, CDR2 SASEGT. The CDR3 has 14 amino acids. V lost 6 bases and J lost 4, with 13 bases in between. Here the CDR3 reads CASRSLRAGNTIYF. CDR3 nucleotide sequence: TGTGCCAGCAGAAGTCTCAGGGCCGGAAACACCATATATTTT.

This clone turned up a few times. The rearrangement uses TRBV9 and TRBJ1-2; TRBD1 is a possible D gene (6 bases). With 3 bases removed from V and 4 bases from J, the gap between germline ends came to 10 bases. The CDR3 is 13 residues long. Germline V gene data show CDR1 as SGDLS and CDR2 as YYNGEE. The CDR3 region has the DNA TGTGCCAGCAGCGACAGGGACACCTATGGCTACACCTTC. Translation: CASSDRDTYGYTF.

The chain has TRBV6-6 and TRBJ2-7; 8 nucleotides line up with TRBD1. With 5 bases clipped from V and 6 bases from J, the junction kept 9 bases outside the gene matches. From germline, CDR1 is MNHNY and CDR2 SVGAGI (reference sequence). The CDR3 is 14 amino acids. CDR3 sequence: CASSTLTGAGEQYF. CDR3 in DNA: TGTGCCAGCAGTACCCTGACAGGGGCGGGCGAGCAGTACTTC.